The 5 T cell receptor beta chains below were found in one sample sequenced in a study of blood T cell repertoires in COVID-19. Repertoires were generated with immunoSEQ multiplex PCR, while TCRdb's copy carries only in-frame clones and drops some. The sample yields under 75,000 clones, 80% to 90% seen once. Source material: peripheral blood. These receptors came from a man aged 45-65 years with acute or convalescent COVID-19.

This clone occurred once. The J gene is TRBJ1-2, the V gene TRBV12-3 or TRBV12-4; 8 positions match TRBD1. The CDR3 is 13 amino acids. J was trimmed by 5 bases and V by 5 bases; bases with no gene match: 4. CDR3 sequence reads: CASSIGTGYGYTF. The CDR3 DNA is TGTGCCAGCAGTATCGGGACAGGTTATGGCTACACCTTC.

V gene TRBV27 combines with J gene TRBJ1-1, with a weak D call TRBD1 (6 bases). CDR1 and CDR2 (germline): MNHEY, SMNVEV (reference sequence). The V and J ends lost 1 base and 4 bases respectively, with 10 bases between them. The CDR3 contains 14 residues. The chain's CDR3 is CASSLLGGRTEAFF. DNA of the CDR3: TGTGCCAGCAGTTTATTGGGGGGGCGCACTGAAGCTTTCTTT.

V is TRBV4-1 and J is TRBJ2-7, with 8 bases matching TRBD2. CDR3 length: 19 amino acids. Looked up from germline, CDR1 is MGHRA and CDR2 is YSYEKL. V lost 0 bases to trimming and J lost 3 bases; unmatched junction nucleotides: 16. CDR3 coding DNA: TGCGCCAGCAGCCAAGATTTAGGGACTAGATTCGGGCGCGTCTACGAGCAGTACGTC. This sequence encodes CASSQDLGTRFGRVYEQYV.

The V gene is TRBV28, the J gene TRBJ2-7, with 8 bases aligning to TRBD2. V lost 8 bases to trimming and J lost 5 bases; unmatched junction nucleotides: 11. There are 14 residues in the CDR3. Looked up from germline, CDR1 is MDHEN and CDR2 is SYDVKM. The CDR3 DNA is TGTGCCAGCCCCCCAGCGGGAGCTTCCCACGAGCAGTACTTC. Amino acid sequence: CASPPAGASHEQYF.

The genes are TRBV24-1 and TRBJ2-5; 7 bases align to TRBD2. The CDR3 consists of 15 residues. V shed 4 bases, J shed 2 bases, and the junction held 6 bases outside the gene matches. CDR1 KGHDR and CDR2 SFDVKD come from the germline V gene. The CDR3: CATSDPGGVQETQYF. CDR3 in DNA: TGTGCCACCAGTGACCCTGGGGGGGTACAAGAGACCCAGTACTTC.